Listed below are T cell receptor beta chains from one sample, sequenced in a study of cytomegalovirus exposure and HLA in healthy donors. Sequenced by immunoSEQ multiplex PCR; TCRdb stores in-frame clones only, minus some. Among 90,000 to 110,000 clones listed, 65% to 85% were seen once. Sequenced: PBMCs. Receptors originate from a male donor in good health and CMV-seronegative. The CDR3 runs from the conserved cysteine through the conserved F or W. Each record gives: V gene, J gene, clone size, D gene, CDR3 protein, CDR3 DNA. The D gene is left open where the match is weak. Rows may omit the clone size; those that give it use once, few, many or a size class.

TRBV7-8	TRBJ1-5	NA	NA	CASSTQKNQPQHF	TGTGCCAGCAGCACACAGAAAAATCAGCCCCAGCATTTT
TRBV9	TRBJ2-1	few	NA	CASSARGGSSYNEQFF	TGTGCCAGCAGCGCGAGGGGAGGAAGCTCCTACAATGAGCAGTTCTTC
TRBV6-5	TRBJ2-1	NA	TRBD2	CASSYTLAGGYNEQFF	TGTGCCAGCAGTTACACCCTAGCGGGAGGGTACAATGAGCAGTTCTTC
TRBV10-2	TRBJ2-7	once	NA	CASSELRSEQYF	TGCGCCAGCAGTGAGTTGCGGTCCGAGCAGTACTTC
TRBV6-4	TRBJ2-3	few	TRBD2	CASSEAGGGADTQYF	TGTGCCAGCAGTGAAGCGGGAGGAGGCGCAGATACGCAGTATTTT
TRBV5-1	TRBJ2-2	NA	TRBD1	CASSLKWAQGATGELFF	TGCGCCAGCAGCTTGAAATGGGCACAGGGGGCCACCGGGGAGCTGTTTTTT
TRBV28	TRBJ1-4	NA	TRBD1	CASSRGTGTNEKLFF	TGTGCCAGCAGCCGAGGGACAGGGACGAATGAAAAACTGTTTTTT
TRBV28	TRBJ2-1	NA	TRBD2	CASSLGATGGLDGQFF	TGTGCCAGCAGTTTAGGGGCGACGGGGGGGCTTGATGGGCAGTTCTTC
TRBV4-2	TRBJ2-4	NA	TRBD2	CASSQGTGGRTKNIQYF	TGTGCCAGCAGCCAAGGGACCGGCGGGAGAACCAAAAACATTCAGTACTTC
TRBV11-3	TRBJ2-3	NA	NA	CASSFSGTTDTQYF	TGTGCCAGCAGCTTTAGCGGAACCACAGATACGCAGTATTTT
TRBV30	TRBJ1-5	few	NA	CAWSVGVGPQHF	TGTGCCTGGAGTGTCGGGGTCGGGCCCCAGCATTTT
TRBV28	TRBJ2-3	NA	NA	CASSLRTLTDTQYF	TGTGCCAGCAGTCTACGGACACTTACTGATACGCAGTATTTT
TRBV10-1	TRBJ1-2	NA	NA	CASSDSLGGRLRGANYGYTF	TGCGCCAGCAGTGATTCATTGGGAGGTCGGCTACGGGGAGCTAACTATGGCTACACCTTC
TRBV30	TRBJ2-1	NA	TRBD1	CAWSLGGGFNEQFF	TGTGCCTGGAGCCTAGGGGGCGGTTTCAATGAGCAGTTCTTC
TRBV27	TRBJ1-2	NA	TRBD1	CASSPGQGGLGGYTF	TGTGCCAGCAGCCCGGGACAGGGGGGTCTAGGCGGCTACACCTTC
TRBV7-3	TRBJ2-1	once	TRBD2	CASSPSGRAGNEQFF	TGTGCCAGCAGCCCAAGCGGGAGGGCCGGTAATGAGCAGTTCTTC
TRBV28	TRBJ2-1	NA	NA	CASSWSYNEQFF	TGTGCCAGCAGTTGGAGCTACAATGAGCAGTTCTTC
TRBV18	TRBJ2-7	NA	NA	CASSPSLTDEQYF	TGTGCCAGCTCACCTAGCCTGACGGACGAGCAGTACTTC
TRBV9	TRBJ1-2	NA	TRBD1	CASSGDSFLYGYTF	TGTGCCAGCAGCGGGGACAGCTTCCTCTATGGCTACACCTTC
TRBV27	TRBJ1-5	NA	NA	CASSRQGNNQPQHF	TGTGCCAGCAGCCGGCAGGGAAACAATCAGCCCCAGCATTTT
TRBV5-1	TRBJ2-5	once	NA	CASSLRGSNQETQYF	TGCGCCAGCAGCTTGCGAGGGAGTAATCAAGAGACCCAGTACTTC
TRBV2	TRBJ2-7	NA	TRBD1	CASRDVRQGTYEQYF	TGTGCCAGCAGAGACGTGAGACAGGGGACCTACGAGCAGTACTTC
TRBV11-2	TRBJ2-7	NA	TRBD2	CASSLVAGTSAFSYEQYF	TGTGCCAGCAGCTTAGTAGCAGGGACTAGCGCTTTCTCCTACGAGCAGTACTTC
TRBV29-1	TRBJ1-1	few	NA	CSVGNRVKAFF	TGCAGCGTCGGGAACAGGGTGAAAGCTTTCTTT
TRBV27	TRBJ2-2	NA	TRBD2	CASSPERGRANTGELFF	TGTGCCAGCAGTCCCGAGCGAGGGAGGGCGAACACCGGGGAGCTGTTTTTT
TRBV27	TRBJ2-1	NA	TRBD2	CASSPVQAGGPWEQFF	TGTGCCAGCAGCCCCGTCCAAGCGGGAGGGCCCTGGGAGCAGTTCTTC
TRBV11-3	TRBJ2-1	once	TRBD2	CASSPFKLAGVNEQFF	TGTGCCAGCAGCCCCTTCAAACTAGCGGGAGTCAATGAGCAGTTCTTC
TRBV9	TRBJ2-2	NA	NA	CASSVGGAGRTGELFF	TGTGCCAGCAGCGTAGGAGGGGCGGGGCGGACCGGGGAGCTGTTTTTT
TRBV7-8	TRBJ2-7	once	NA	CASSLIDTTYEQYF	TGTGCCAGCAGCTTAATAGACACGACCTACGAGCAGTACTTC
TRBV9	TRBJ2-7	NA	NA	CASSAPLAGKSYEQYF	TGTGCCAGCAGCGCCCCCCTGGCGGGCAAGTCCTACGAGCAGTACTTC
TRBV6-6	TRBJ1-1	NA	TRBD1	CASSPLMRQGNTEAFF	TGTGCCAGCAGCCCCCTGATGAGACAGGGGAACACTGAAGCTTTCTTT
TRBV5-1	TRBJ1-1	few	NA	CASSPRSVVSEAFF	TGCGCCAGCAGCCCGAGAAGTGTGGTTTCTGAAGCTTTCTTT
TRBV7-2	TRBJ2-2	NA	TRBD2	CASSLFAGAGTGELFF	TGTGCCAGCAGCTTATTCGCGGGAGCGGGCACCGGGGAGCTGTTTTTT
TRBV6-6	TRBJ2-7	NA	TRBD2	CASSPTSGGAGYEQYF	TGTGCCAGCAGTCCGACTAGCGGGGGTGCCGGCTACGAGCAGTACTTC
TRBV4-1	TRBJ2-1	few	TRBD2	CASSHTSGIYNEQFF	TGCGCCAGCAGCCACACTAGCGGGATCTACAATGAGCAGTTCTTC
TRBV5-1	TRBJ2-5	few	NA	CASSFRLLHQETQYF	TGTGCCAGCAGCTTCCGACTTCTCCACCAAGAGACCCAGTACTTC
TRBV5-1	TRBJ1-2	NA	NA	CASSPDGALVGSGYTF	TGCGCCAGCAGCCCGGATGGGGCTTTGGTGGGGTCTGGCTACACCTTC
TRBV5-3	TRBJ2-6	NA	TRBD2	CARSPGASGLSGANVLTF	TGTGCCAGAAGCCCGGGTGCTAGCGGACTCTCTGGGGCCAACGTCCTGACTTTC
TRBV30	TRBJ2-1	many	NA	CAWSHGGLSSYNEQFF	TGTGCCTGGAGCCACGGAGGGTTGAGCTCCTACAATGAGCAGTTCTTC
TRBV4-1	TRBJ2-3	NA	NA	CASTATEEGTDTQYF	TGCGCCAGCACCGCGACGGAGGAGGGCACAGATACGCAGTATTTT
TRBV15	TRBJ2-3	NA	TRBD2	CATSRGLAGGTDTQYF	TGTGCCACCAGCAGAGGACTAGCGGGGGGCACAGATACGCAGTATTTT
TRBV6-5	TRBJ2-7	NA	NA	CASRLAPNYEQYF	TGTGCCAGCAGACTAGCACCGAACTACGAGCAGTACTTC
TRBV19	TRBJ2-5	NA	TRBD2	CASSPSRQTVPREQYF	TGTGCCAGTAGTCCGTCACGACAGACAGTACCGCGGGAGCAGTACTTC
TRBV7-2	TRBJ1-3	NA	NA	CASSSRAGNTIYF	TGTGCCAGCAGCTCTCGAGCTGGAAACACCATATATTTT
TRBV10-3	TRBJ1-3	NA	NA	CAISEPPGEIGGNTIYF	TGTGCCATCAGTGAGCCCCCCGGAGAGATCGGAGGAAACACCATATATTTT
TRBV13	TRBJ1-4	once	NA	CASSLLAGPNEKLFF	TGTGCCAGCAGCTTATTGGCAGGGCCTAATGAAAAACTGTTTTTT
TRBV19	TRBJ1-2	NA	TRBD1	CASSLTTGGASYTF	TGTGCCAGTAGCCTAACCACAGGGGGGGCAAGCTACACCTTC
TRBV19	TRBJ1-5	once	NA	CASSQGLSNQPQHF	TGTGCCAGTAGCCAGGGATTGAGCAATCAGCCCCAGCACTTT
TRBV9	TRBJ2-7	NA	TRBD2	CASSVGTSGSVYEQYF	TGTGCCAGCAGCGTAGGGACTAGCGGGAGTGTCTACGAGCAGTACTTC
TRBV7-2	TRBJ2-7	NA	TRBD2	CASSSSAGGPYEQYF	TGTGCCAGCAGCTCCTCGGCGGGAGGGCCCTACGAGCAGTACTTC
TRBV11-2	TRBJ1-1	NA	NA	CASSLTRARGEAFF	TGTGCCAGCAGCTTAACAAGAGCGAGGGGGGAAGCTTTCTTT